This T cell receptor beta chain was observed in a study of beta chain features in type 1 diabetes. Blood was drawn once from each donor into heparinised tubes. The draws averaged about 120 mL. With 0 bases removed from V and 3 bases from J, the gap between germline ends came to 8 bases. The CDR3 spans 14 residues. The V gene's germline CDR1 is KGHSH and CDR2 LQKENI. Note on this clone: The antigen remains unidentified.

Expressed TCRB transcripts were sequenced because the isolated RNA had all been reverse transcribed beforehand. The method was immunoSEQ multiplex PCR; TCRdb's version includes in-frame clones alone and lacks a portion of them. The sample lists more than 250,000 clones, roughly 24% occurring once. Study-level findings and limits: PCR could preferentially amplify shorter templates, alike in patients and controls. Within each of all four CD4+ subsets, Type 1 diabetes patients had TCRB CDR3s that were moderately but significantly shorter.

The receptor was derived from a woman in her twenties or thirties with type 1 diabetes. Sequenced input: naive CD4+ T cells from blood. The rearrangement links TRBV18 to TRBJ1-1; D is unresolved. This chain's CDR3 is CASSPPPRDTEAFF. The CDR3 DNA reads as TGTGCCAGCTCACCACCCCCGCGGGACACTGAAGCTTTCTTT.